Presented here are 32 T cell receptor beta chains from one specimen sequenced in a study of vaccination effects on CD4 cells after COVID-19. These TCRs' antigens remain unknown. Viral peptide pool expansion of antigen-specific CD4+ T cells preceded sequencing in the ViraFEST assay. With more than 9 days of culture completed, CD4+ T cells were isolated. Everyone in the study got two shots of either the BNT162b2 or mRNA-1273 vaccine. TCRdb's table, derived via immunoSEQ multiplex PCR, lists solely in-frame clones and lacks some. This sample has tens of thousands of clones, with approximately 73% found just once. The material sequenced was CD4+ T cells from PBMCs cultured with HCoV-229E spike peptides, taken after COVID-19 vaccination. These receptor sequences come from a human donor who received a COVID-19 vaccine.

This sequence joins TRBV5-1 and TRBJ1-2, with D perhaps TRBD1 (5 bases). V was clipped by 1 base and J by 4 bases, with 11 bases between them. CDR1 and CDR2 (germline): SGHRS, YFSETQ. The CDR3 is made up of 14 amino acids. The CDR3 spells CASSLSAGTYGYTF. For the CDR3, the DNA is TGCGCCAGCAGCTTGAGCGCAGGGACCTATGGCTACACCTTC.

The chain uses TRBV7-2 and TRBJ2-1; D uncertain. V shed 0 bases and J shed 7 bases, with 10 bases lying between them. This CDR3 has 14 residues. Per germline, CDR1 SGHTA and CDR2 FQGNSA. The DNA of the CDR3 is TGTGCCAGCAGCTTAGCGACCCCCAGAAATGAGCAGTTCTTC. Protein sequence: CASSLATPRNEQFF. The full variable domain, completed using reference TRBV7-2 and TRBJ2-1, is GAGVSQSPSNKVTEKGKDVELRCDPISGHTALYWYRQSLGQGLEFLIYFQGNSAPDKSGLPSDRFSAERTGGSVSTLTIQRTQQEDSAVYLCASSLATPRNEQFFGPGTRLTVL.

This clone came up a few times. The chain has TRBV11-3 and TRBJ2-2; D gene uncertain. The V end lost 5 bases, the J end lost 6 bases, and 10 bases lay between the germline ends. The length of the CDR3 is 13 residues. Germline CDR1 and CDR2: SGHNT and YENEEA. This CDR3 is CASSPLRAGELFF. CDR3 DNA sequence: TGTGCCAGCAGCCCCCTTCGAGCCGGGGAGCTGTTTTTT.

The chain links TRBV7-2 to TRBJ1-2; possibly TRBD1 for D (5 bases). Trimming removed 1 base at V and 2 bases at J, with 8 bases between. Germline V gives CDR1 SGHTA, CDR2 FQGNSA. CDR3 length: 14 amino acids. CDR3 sequence (DNA): TGTGCCAGCAGCTTAGGCAGGGAGAACTATGGCTACACCTTC. Residues: CASSLGRENYGYTF.

The chain recombines TRBV5-4 with TRBJ2-1; the match to TRBD1 covers 8 bases. CDR1 is SGHNT and CDR2 is YYREEE in the germline V gene (reference sequence). This CDR3 contains 15 residues. The J segment lost 7 bases and the V segment lost 0 bases, leaving 6 bases of the junction unmatched. For the CDR3, the DNA is TGTGCCAGCAGCTTGGCGTACCAGGGGGCGAATGAGCAGTTCTTC. Its translation is CASSLAYQGANEQFF.

V is TRBV6-5 and J is TRBJ2-5; 7 positions agree with TRBD2. Germline CDR1 and CDR2: MNHEY and SVGAGI. V was pared by 6 bases and J by 5 bases, with 6 bases of the junction left unmatched. The CDR3 spans 13 residues. CDR3 in amino acids: CASRTGLLETQYF. For the CDR3, the DNA is TGTGCCAGCAGAACGGGACTATTGGAGACCCAGTACTTC.

J is TRBJ2-7 and V is TRBV6-5; 7 bases map to TRBD1. Germline lookup yields CDR1 MNHEY and CDR2 SVGAGI. This CDR3 has 15 residues. J was trimmed by 6 bases and V by 10 bases; bases with no gene match: 18. CDR3 coding DNA: TGTGCCACCTCCCGTGCGACAGGGAGTATCGTCGAGCAGTACGTC. Residues: CATSRATGSIVEQYV.

This clone appeared a single time. V and J are TRBV2 and TRBJ2-5; 7 nucleotides match TRBD1. V shed 8 bases, J shed 5 bases, and the junction held 17 bases outside the gene matches. Germline CDR1 SNHLY, CDR2 FYNNEI. The CDR3 is 16 amino acids. CDR3 DNA: TGTGCCAGCCTACACGGCAGGGGGATGGAGGATGAGACCCAGTACTTC. This translates into CASLHGRGMEDETQYF.

This clone was detected only a few times. This chain uses TRBV3-1 (or the pseudogene TRBV3-2) with TRBJ1-4; D might be TRBD1 (5 bases). CDR1 LGHDT and CDR2 YNNKEL come from the germline V gene (reference sequence). CDR3 size: 14 residues. Trimming shortened V by 0 bases and J by 8 bases, and 10 bases separated the two germline ends. CDR3 sequence: CASSQDVGGEKLFF. In nucleotides, the CDR3 is TGTGCCAGCAGCCAAGACGTCGGGGGAGAAAAACTGTTTTTT.

The chain combines TRBV12-5 with TRBJ1-1; no definite D call. Deletions cut 2 bases from V and 0 bases from J, with 22 bases between. The CDR3 spans 19 residues. Germline CDR1 and CDR2: LGHNT and FRNRAP. CDR3 nucleotide sequence: TGTGCTAGTGGTTTGTTACCTGGGAGCGGAGCGGAGGTGAACACTGAAGCTTTCTTT. It codes for CASGLLPGSGAEVNTEAFF. Variable domain in full (rest from reference TRBV12-5 and TRBJ1-1): DARVTQTPRHKVTEMGQEVTMRCQPILGHNTVFWYRQTMMQGLELLAYFRNRAPLDDSGMPKDRFSAEMPDATLATLKIQPSEPRDSAVYFCASGLLPGSGAEVNTEAFFGQGTRLTVV.

The rearrangement joins TRBV5-4 to TRBJ1-3, with TRBD1 matching 7 bases. The CDR3 spans 15 residues. The ends lost 2 bases at V and 0 bases at J; junction bases unmatched: 2. Germline V lookup: CDR1 SGHNT, CDR2 YYREEE (reference sequence). The CDR3 DNA sequence: TGTGCCAGCAGCTTTCAGGGGGACTCTGGAAACACCATATATTTT. Its translation: CASSFQGDSGNTIYF.

This clone came up a few times. The chain recombines TRBV30 with TRBJ1-6, with TRBD1 identical over 7 bases. Germline V gene lookup returns CDR1 GTSNPN and CDR2 SVGIG (reference sequence). Trimming took 1 base from V and 9 from J; bases not matched to a gene: 3. The CDR3 is 13 amino acids. CDR3 coding DNA: TGTGCCTGGAGTGGACAGGGAGGTTCACCCCTCCACTTT. Translation: CAWSGQGGSPLHF.

The chain links TRBV15 to TRBJ1-2; D call uncertain. The CDR3 loop spans 16 amino acids. Germline V CDR1 and CDR2: LNHNV, YYDKDF (reference sequence). V was pared by 4 bases and J by 6 bases, with 21 bases between. This CDR3 reads CATSNPGRRQTDGYTF. In nucleotides, the CDR3 is TGTGCCACCAGCAATCCAGGACGGCGCCAAACCGATGGCTACACCTTC.

V and J are TRBV6-5 and TRBJ2-7; D is possibly TRBD1 (6 bases). The CDR3 is 12 amino acids. Between the trimmed V and J ends, which lost 10 bases and 3 bases, there was a span of 13 bases. In germline, CDR1 is MNHEY, CDR2 SVGAGI. The CDR3 DNA sequence: TGTGCCACCCAGACAGGCGACTACGAGCAGTACGTC. Translated, it gives CATQTGDYEQYV.

The rearrangement joins TRBV6-5 to TRBJ2-2; possibly TRBD1 for D (6 bases). V lost 6 bases and J 3 bases, leaving 14 bases between the germline ends. Per the germline V gene, CDR1 is MNHEY and CDR2 is SVGAGI. The CDR3 contains 15 residues. The CDR3 spells CASSRLDSDTGELFF. The CDR3 DNA reads as TGTGCCAGCAGCCGCCTGGACAGTGACACCGGGGAGCTGTTTTTT.

The chain employs TRBV15 and TRBJ2-2; D remains ambiguous. Per germline, CDR1 LNHNV and CDR2 YYDKDF (reference sequence). The CDR3 spans 17 residues. The V end lost 4 bases, the J end lost 0 bases, and 15 bases lay between the germline ends. CDR3 region: CATSMYKQTPNTGELFF. The CDR3 nucleotides are TGTGCCACCAGCATGTATAAGCAGACTCCGAACACCGGGGAGCTGTTTTTT.

The CDR3 protein is CASSSLGQGAYTGELFF. The CDR3 bases are TGTGCCAGCAGCTCGCTCGGACAGGGGGCTTACACCGGGGAGCTGTTTTTT. The V gene is TRBV5-6, the J gene TRBJ2-2; 11 nucleotides agree with TRBD1. The V segment lost 3 bases and the J segment 3 bases; nucleotides outside the gene matches: 7. This CDR3 region has 17 residues. Germline V lookup: CDR1 SGHDT, CDR2 YYEEEE.

The CDR3 region has the DNA TGTGCCAGCAGCGAGGGGACTGTTTACAATGAGCAGTTCTTC. Translation: CASSEGTVYNEQFF. The chain couples TRBV5-4 to TRBJ2-1; a possible D gene is TRBD2 (6 bases). Germline values: CDR1 SGHNT, CDR2 YYREEE (reference sequence). The CDR3 extends over 14 amino acids. Between the trimmed V and J ends, which lost 4 bases and 4 bases, there was a span of 12 bases.

J is TRBJ1-3 and V is TRBV30; a weak D match, TRBD1 (5 bases). The V end lost 0 bases, the J end lost 0 bases, and 12 bases lay between the germline ends. CDR1 and CDR2 from the germline V gene are GTSNPN and SVGIG (reference sequence). The CDR3 runs 16 residues. The CDR3, as DNA: TGTGCCTGGAGTGTAGGCCACAGGATCTCTGGAAACACCATATATTTT. The encoded protein is CAWSVGHRISGNTIYF.

A single count supports this clone. The J gene is TRBJ2-7, the V gene TRBV18; 7 bases line up with TRBD1. Germline CDR1 KGHSH, CDR2 LQKENI. The J segment lost 2 bases and the V segment lost 2 bases, leaving 3 bases of the junction unmatched. CDR3 length: 14 amino acids. In nucleotides, the CDR3 is TGTGCCAGCTCACCAACAGGGGACGCCTACGAGCAGTACGTC. Translating it yields CASSPTGDAYEQYV.

This clone was observed a few times. The V call is TRBV6-5, the J call TRBJ1-1; a weak D match, TRBD1 (5 bases). The V and J ends lost 5 bases and 6 bases respectively, with 16 bases between them. The V gene's germline CDR1 is MNHEY and CDR2 SVGAGI. This CDR3 is built from 14 residues. CDR3 loop: CASSTSQGTSEAFF. The CDR3 DNA reads TGTGCCAGCAGTACCTCTCAGGGTACCTCTGAAGCTTTCTTT.

This chain uses TRBV29-1 with TRBJ2-5; 7 bases align to TRBD2. CDR3 size: 13 residues. J gave up 5 bases and V 7 bases, and 10 bases lay outside the gene matches. Germline V lookup: CDR1 SQVTM, CDR2 ANQGSEA. In DNA form, the CDR3 reads TGCAGCGGGGCGGGGGTGAGCTCCGAGACCCAGTACTTC. Protein sequence: CSGAGVSSETQYF.

The chain employs TRBV5-8 and TRBJ2-3; D remains unclear. Germline lookup yields CDR1 SGHTS and CDR2 YDEGEE. The V end was cut by 0 bases, the J end by 2 bases, with 1 base between. The CDR3 contains 12 residues. The CDR3 DNA reads TGTGCCAGCAGCTTGGACACAGATACGCAGTATTTT. As protein: CASSLDTDTQYF.

The J gene is TRBJ2-5, the V gene TRBV5-1; D remains unclear. Trimming removed 4 bases from V and 2 bases from J, with 18 bases in between. CDR1 and CDR2 (germline): SGHRS, YFSETQ. There are 16 residues in the CDR3. CDR3 sequence (DNA): TGCGCCAGCAGCCTCAGCCCTGCGTCCAGTCAAGAGACCCAGTACTTC. It specifies CASSLSPASSQETQYF.

The J gene is TRBJ2-1, the V gene TRBV19; no clear D gene. The V end was cut by 6 bases, the J end by 4 bases, with 16 bases between. The CDR3 has 15 amino acids. Germline CDR1 LNHDA, CDR2 SQIVND (reference sequence). The CDR3 region has the DNA TGTGCCAGTAGCCACGACAAGCTGGTTTACAATGAGCAGTTCTTC. Translated: CASSHDKLVYNEQFF.

The chain couples TRBV7-3 to TRBJ2-2; 11 bases map to TRBD2. Per the germline V gene, CDR1 is SGHTA and CDR2 is FQGTGA. The CDR3 consists of 17 residues. Trimming took 3 bases from V and 1 from J; bases not matched to a gene: 4. In DNA form, the CDR3 reads TGTGCCAGCAGCTTCCTTGGACTAGCGGGGAACACCGGGGAGCTGTTTTTT. It translates to CASSFLGLAGNTGELFF.

Concerning this clone itself: At one of its ends the junction is not consistent with the germline gene, which may arise from a read error. V usage is TRBV18 and J usage is TRBJ2-3; 9 nucleotides agree with TRBD2. The CDR3 consists of 16 residues. The germline gives CDR1 KGHSH, CDR2 LQKENI. The CDR3 sequence: CASPPLRGGGTDTQYF. The CDR3 DNA reads as TGTGCCAGCCCACCACTGCGGGGGGGCGGAACAGATACGCAGTATTTT.

The chain links TRBV9 to TRBJ2-3; a weak D match, TRBD2 (5 bases). Germline lookup yields CDR1 SGDLS and CDR2 YYNGEE. The V and J ends lost 3 bases and 2 bases respectively, with 13 bases between them. The CDR3 is 15 amino acids. Written as DNA, the CDR3 is TGTGCCAGCAGCGCAAGCGGAGCCCTCACAGATACGCAGTATTTT. It translates to CASSASGALTDTQYF.

The V call is TRBV5-1, the J call TRBJ1-1, with D possibly being TRBD1 (6 bases). CDR1 SGHRS and CDR2 YFSETQ come from the germline V gene. The CDR3 is 15 residues long. The V and J ends lost 4 bases and 0 bases respectively, with 13 bases between them. Here the CDR3 reads CASSPWTEMNTEAFF. The CDR3, as DNA: TGCGCCAGCAGCCCATGGACAGAGATGAACACTGAAGCTTTCTTT.

The chain uses TRBV4-3 and TRBJ2-3; no clear D. Germline lookup yields CDR1 LGHNA and CDR2 YSLEER. This CDR3 spans 15 amino acids. Trimming took 1 base from V and 0 from J, leaving 8 bases between them. CDR3 nucleotide sequence: TGCGCCAGCAGCCAAGCAGGACCAAGCACAGATACGCAGTATTTT. The encoded protein is CASSQAGPSTDTQYF.

V gene TRBV5-1 combines with J gene TRBJ2-5; 13 positions agree with TRBD2. Germline lookup yields CDR1 SGHRS and CDR2 YFSETQ. The CDR3 loop spans 19 amino acids. J gave up 0 bases and V 3 bases, and 11 bases lay outside the gene matches. The chain's CDR3 is CASSSIGTSGALYQETQYF. DNA for the CDR3: TGCGCCAGCAGCTCTATCGGGACTAGCGGGGCTCTGTACCAAGAGACCCAGTACTTC.

The rearrangement joins TRBV6-2 or TRBV6-3 to TRBJ1-2, with D unresolved. CDR3 length: 14 residues. V lost 5 bases and J 2 bases, leaving 12 bases between the germline ends. Germline CDR1 reads MNHEY; CDR2 reads SVGEGT. CDR3 residues: CASSRREPNYGYTF. The CDR3 bases are TGTGCCAGCAGTCGTCGGGAGCCCAACTATGGCTACACCTTC.